These 17 T cell receptor beta chains share one sample of origin, sequenced in a study of CD8 T cells in Susac syndrome (dated by TCRdb to 2018 to 2020). The library relied on the immunoSEQ multiplex PCR assay. RNA was extracted using the RNeasy kit, and roughly 0.5 to 1 ug of the RNA was reverse transcribed with random hexamers. The public reads were quality trimmed at Q25 with fastp and then assembled into clones with MiXCR by TCRdb, keeping productive beta chains. Each record represents a unique CDR3 protein, reported with the most common genes and DNA among its rows. The sample yields 250,000 or so distinct CDR3 sequences; about 94% were counted once. About 0.07% of the sample belongs to the ten largest clones. What was sequenced was CD4+ T cells from PBMCs. The source of these receptors is a human donor with multiple sclerosis.

A few counts support this clonotype. The chain employs TRBV30 and TRBJ2-7, with D perhaps matching TRBD2 (5 bases). The CDR3 sequence is 13 residues long. The germline CDR1 and CDR2 sequences are GTSNPN and SVGIG (reference sequence). V gave up 8 bases and J gave up 6 bases, with 20 bases separating them. The CDR3 nucleotides read TGTGCCGGCCAAAGGGAACTGGCGGGCGAGCAGTACTTC. Its translation: CAGQRELAGEQYF.

The DNA for the CDR3 is TGTGCCAGCGTCAGCGGGGGGAGGGGGCGCGGGAACTATGGCTACACCTTC. Translation: CASVSGGRGRGNYGYTF. The V and J genes are TRBV12-3 or TRBV12-4 and TRBJ1-2; 7 bases are shared with TRBD1. The CDR3 has 17 residues. J lost 2 bases, V lost 8 bases, and 17 bases had no gene match.

This clonotype was picked up one time. The chain combines TRBV19 with TRBJ1-4, with 9 bases identical to TRBD1. The CDR3 spans 14 residues. After removal of 6 bases from V and 5 bases from J, the junction contained 4 bases not matched to a gene. CDR1 is LNHDA, CDR2 SQIVND, per germline (reference sequence). The chain's CDR3 is CASRATGGNEKLFF. DNA of the CDR3: TGTGCCAGTAGAGCGACAGGGGGAAATGAAAAACTGTTTTTT.

This clonotype was counted between two and nine times. The J gene is TRBJ2-5, the V gene TRBV2; no definite D call. CDR1 and CDR2 (germline): SNHLY, FYNNEI. V gave up 2 bases and J gave up 5 bases, with 6 bases separating them. The CDR3 loop spans 12 amino acids. CDR3 DNA: TGTGCCAGCAGTGAACGCCGCGAGACCCAGTACTTC. Protein: CASSERRETQYF.

V gene TRBV27 combines with J gene TRBJ2-1, with TRBD2 matching 8 bases. Germline assignment: CDR1 MNHEY and CDR2 SMNVEV (reference sequence). V lost 5 bases, J lost 8 bases, and 8 bases stayed unmatched. This CDR3 spans 14 amino acids. The CDR3 loop reads CASSPGTSPYEQFF. CDR3 DNA: TGTGCCAGCAGTCCCGGGACTAGTCCCTATGAGCAGTTCTTC.

The chain has TRBV3-1 and TRBJ1-5, with a weak D call TRBD1 (5 bases). Per germline, CDR1 LGHDT and CDR2 YNNKEL (reference sequence). The CDR3 spans 17 residues. Trimming pared 4 bases from V and 3 bases from J, leaving 19 bases between. This CDR3 is CASSPFSGRVDNQPQHF. The CDR3 coding sequence is TGTGCCAGCAGCCCCTTTTCGGGCAGGGTTGACAATCAGCCCCAGCATTTT.

CDR3 bases: TGCAGTGTACTAGCAGGTCACCTGGGTAGATCTAATTCACCCCTCCACTTT. The encoded protein is CSVLAGHLGRSNSPLHF. This chain connects TRBV20-1 to TRBJ1-6, with D unclear. The CDR3 covers 17 residues. V lost 7 bases, J lost 6 bases, and 25 bases lay in between. Germline assignment: CDR1 DFQATT and CDR2 SNEGSKA (reference sequence).

This clonotype has only one observation. The chain combines TRBV5-6 with TRBJ1-2; D is ambiguous. The CDR3 is made up of 12 amino acids. CDR1 is SGHDT and CDR2 is YYEEEE in the germline V gene. Trimming shortened V by 1 base and J by 5 bases, and 6 bases separated the two germline ends. The CDR3: CASSLRLYGYTF. The CDR3 bases are TGTGCCAGCAGCTTGCGGTTATATGGCTACACCTTC. Combining the CDR3 with reference TRBV5-6 and TRBJ1-2 gives the whole variable domain DAGVTQSPTHLIKTRGQQVTLRCSPKSGHDTVSWYQQALGQGPQFIFQYYEEEERQRGNFPDRFSGHQFPNYSSELNVNALLLGDSALYLCASSLRLYGYTFGSGTRLTVV.

This rearrangement joins TRBV29-1 to TRBJ2-4; the match to TRBD1 covers 8 bases. Trimming at V came to 4 bases and at J to 9 bases, leaving 8 bases not matched to a gene. Germline-derived CDR1 and CDR2 are SQVTM and ANQGSEA. This CDR3 contains 13 residues. The CDR3 DNA is TGCAGCGTTGGGGGCAGGGGGCTGAGCATTCAGTACTTC. Translation gives CSVGGRGLSIQYF.

This chain links TRBV7-9 with TRBJ2-7; a weak D match, TRBD1 (5 bases). Trimming took 5 bases from V and 0 from J, leaving 11 bases between them. The CDR3 spans 14 residues. Looked up from germline, CDR1 is SEHNR and CDR2 is FQNEAQ (reference sequence). The CDR3 loop reads CASSAQAYSYEQYF. CDR3 nucleotides: TGTGCCAGCAGCGCACAGGCCTACTCCTACGAGCAGTACTTC.

The V and J genes are TRBV25-1 and TRBJ2-5, with 7 bases matching TRBD2. Looked up from germline, CDR1 is MGHDK and CDR2 is SYGVNS. CDR3 length equals 15 residues. The V and J ends lost 1 base and 2 bases, in that order; junction bases with no gene match: 4. The CDR3 spells CASSEWGGGQETQYF. CDR3 DNA: TGTGCCAGCAGTGAATGGGGGGGTGGGCAAGAGACCCAGTACTTC.

The rearrangement uses TRBV20-1 and TRBJ2-7, with 7 bases aligning to TRBD1. This CDR3 has 12 residues. After removal of 6 bases from V and 3 bases from J, the junction contained 5 bases not matched to a gene. In germline, CDR1 is DFQATT, CDR2 SNEGSKA (reference sequence). The CDR3 sequence is CSAPTGSYEQYF. DNA of the CDR3: TGCAGTGCCCCGACAGGGAGCTACGAGCAGTACTTC.

J is TRBJ2-7 and V is TRBV3-1; 7 nucleotides match TRBD2. Germline values: CDR1 LGHDT, CDR2 YNNKEL (reference sequence). The CDR3 contains 14 residues. After removal of 4 bases from V and 5 bases from J, the junction contained 8 bases not matched to a gene. The CDR3 nucleotides read TGTGCCAGCAGCCGCCAAGGGAGGGAGGACGAGCAGTACGTC. Residues: CASSRQGREDEQYV.

V gene TRBV3-1 combines with J gene TRBJ2-2, with 10 bases fitting TRBD2. CDR3 length: 14 residues. Germline assignment: CDR1 LGHDT and CDR2 YNNKEL (reference sequence). Germline trimming cut 6 bases from V and 9 bases from J; bases unmatched to any gene: 7. CDR3 residues: CASSSSGGARELFF. The CDR3 nucleotides read TGTGCCAGCAGTTCTAGCGGGGGTGCTCGGGAGCTGTTTTTT.

V usage is TRBV7-3 and J usage is TRBJ1-2; no clear D. V lost 5 bases, J lost 2 bases, and 12 bases lay in between. The CDR3 is 14 residues long. In germline, CDR1 is SGHTA, CDR2 FQGTGA. CDR3 in DNA: TGTGCCAGCAGCCCCGGGCAGCTGAACTATGGCTACACCTTC. Residues: CASSPGQLNYGYTF.

The chain combines TRBV3-1 with TRBJ2-7; D gene ambiguous. This CDR3 comprises 13 residues. Trimming removed 0 bases from V and 4 bases from J, with 7 bases in between. CDR1 and CDR2 from the germline V gene are LGHDT and YNNKEL (reference sequence). CDR3 nucleotide sequence: TGTGCCAGCAGCCAAGAGCCAAGGTACGAGCAGTACTTC. It encodes CASSQEPRYEQYF.

This chain links TRBV29-1 with TRBJ2-4, with 7 bases matching TRBD2. The junction had 18 bases not matched to a gene; V was cut back by 7 bases and J by 9 bases. Germline V gene data show CDR1 as SQVTM and CDR2 as ANQGSEA. The CDR3 length is 15 residues. CDR3 DNA: TGCAGCGCCGTGCAAGGTTGGGGGGGGGTCATCATTCAGTACTTC. It encodes CSAVQGWGGVIIQYF.